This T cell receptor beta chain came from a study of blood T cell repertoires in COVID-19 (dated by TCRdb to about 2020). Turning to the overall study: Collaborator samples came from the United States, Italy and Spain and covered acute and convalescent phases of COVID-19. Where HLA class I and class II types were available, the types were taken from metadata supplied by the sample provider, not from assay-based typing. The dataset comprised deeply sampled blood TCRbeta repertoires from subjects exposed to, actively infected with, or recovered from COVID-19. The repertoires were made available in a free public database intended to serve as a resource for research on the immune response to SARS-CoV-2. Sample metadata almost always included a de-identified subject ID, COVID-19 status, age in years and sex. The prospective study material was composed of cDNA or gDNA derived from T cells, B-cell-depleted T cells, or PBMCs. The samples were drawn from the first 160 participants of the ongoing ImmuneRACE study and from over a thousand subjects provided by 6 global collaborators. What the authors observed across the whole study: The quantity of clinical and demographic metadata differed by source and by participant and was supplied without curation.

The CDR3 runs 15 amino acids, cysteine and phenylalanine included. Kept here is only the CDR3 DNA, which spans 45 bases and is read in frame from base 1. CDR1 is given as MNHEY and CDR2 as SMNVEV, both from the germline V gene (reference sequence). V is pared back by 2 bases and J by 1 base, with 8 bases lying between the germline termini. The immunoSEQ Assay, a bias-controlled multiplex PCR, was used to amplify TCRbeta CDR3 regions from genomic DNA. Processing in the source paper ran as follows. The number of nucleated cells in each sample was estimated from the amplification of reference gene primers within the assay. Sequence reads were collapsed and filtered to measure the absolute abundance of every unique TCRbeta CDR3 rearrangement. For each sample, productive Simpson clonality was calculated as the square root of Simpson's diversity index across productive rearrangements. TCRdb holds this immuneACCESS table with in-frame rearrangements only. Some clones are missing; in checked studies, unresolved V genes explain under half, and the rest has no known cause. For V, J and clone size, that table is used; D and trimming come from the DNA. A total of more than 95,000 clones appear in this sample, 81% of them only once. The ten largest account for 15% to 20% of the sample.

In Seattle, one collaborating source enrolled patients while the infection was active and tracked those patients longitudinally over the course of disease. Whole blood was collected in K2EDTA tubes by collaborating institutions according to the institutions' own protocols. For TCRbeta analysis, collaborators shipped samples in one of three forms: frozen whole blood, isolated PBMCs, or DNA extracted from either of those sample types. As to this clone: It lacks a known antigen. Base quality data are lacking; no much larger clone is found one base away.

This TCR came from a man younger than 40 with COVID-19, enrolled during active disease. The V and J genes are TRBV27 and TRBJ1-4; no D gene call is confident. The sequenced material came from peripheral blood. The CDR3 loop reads CASSLLGGTNEKLFF. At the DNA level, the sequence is TGTGCCAGCAGTTTACTCGGCGGAACTAATGAAAAACTGTTTTTT. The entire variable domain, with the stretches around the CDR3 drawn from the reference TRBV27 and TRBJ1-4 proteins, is EAQVTQNPRYLITVTGKKLTVTCSQNMNHEYMSWYRQDPGLGLRQIYYSMNVEVTDKGDVPEGYKVSRKEKRNFPLILESPSPNQTSLYFCASSLLGGTNEKLFFGSGTQLSVL.